The 20 T cell receptor beta chains below come from one sample, sequenced in a study of blood T cell repertoires in COVID-19. Using immunoSEQ multiplex PCR, the repertoire was profiled, and TCRdb retains in-frame clones only, with some absent. The table records about 480,000 clones, 75% to 90% of them present only once. The sample consisted of peripheral blood. The origin of the receptors is a man aged 18 to 30 with COVID-19, enrolled during active disease.

The chain carries TRBV2 and TRBJ2-2, with 7 positions matching TRBD2. V dropped 6 bases and J dropped 6; count of bases not matched to a gene: 10. Germline V CDR1 and CDR2: SNHLY, FYNNEI. The CDR3 covers 15 residues. The CDR3 sequence: CASRALASGSGELFF. In nucleotides, the CDR3 is TGTGCCAGCAGAGCACTAGCGAGCGGGTCCGGGGAGCTGTTTTTT. Using reference TRBV2 and TRBJ2-2 for the parts outside the CDR3, the full variable domain is EPEVTQTPSHQVTQMGQEVILRCVPISNHLYFYWYRQILGQKVEFLVSFYNNEISEKSEIFDDQFSVERPDGSNFTLKIRSTKLEDSAMYFCASRALASGSGELFFGEGSRLTVL.

This clone came up once. The chain combines TRBV18 with TRBJ2-5, with D maybe TRBD1 (6 bases). Germline V lookup: CDR1 KGHSH, CDR2 LQKENI. V lost 1 base, J lost 4 bases, and 16 bases lay in between. The CDR3 consists of 16 residues. Written as DNA, the CDR3 is TGTGCCAGCTCACCACTAGCCGGCAGGGGAAGAGAGACCCAGTACTTC. Its translation is CASSPLAGRGRETQYF.

About this clone: This specimen includes other DNA sequences encoding the same CDR3. V gene TRBV11-3 combines with J gene TRBJ2-3; 10 bases agree with TRBD2. The V gene's germline CDR1 is SGHNT and CDR2 YENEEA. This CDR3 comprises 14 residues. J was trimmed by 4 bases and V by 2 bases; bases with no gene match: 0. The CDR3 DNA is TGTGCCAGCAGCTTAACTAGCGGGGCAGATACGCAGTATTTT. Translation: CASSLTSGADTQYF.

The sample holds one count of this clone. V usage is TRBV10-3 and J usage is TRBJ2-1; 13 bases are a match to TRBD2. V shed 4 bases, J shed 1 base, and the junction held 1 base outside the gene matches. The CDR3 covers 16 residues. Germline V CDR1 and CDR2: ENHRY, SYGVKD. The CDR3 DNA follows: TGTGCCATCAGTGGGACTAGCGGGAGATCCTACAATGAGCAGTTCTTC. It specifies CAISGTSGRSYNEQFF.

This chain links TRBV7-9 with TRBJ2-1; TRBD1 matches 8 bases. Germline V CDR1 and CDR2: SEHNR, FQNEAQ (reference sequence). V trimming: 4 bases; J trimming: 0 bases; junction bases outside the gene matches: 8. This CDR3 has 17 amino acids. In DNA, the CDR3 is TGTGCCAGCAGCTCATTCGTTCAGGGGGCCTCCTACAATGAGCAGTTCTTC. It encodes CASSSFVQGASYNEQFF.

The V gene is TRBV14, the J gene TRBJ2-7; D gene unclear. Germline V gene data show CDR1 as SGHDN and CDR2 as FVKESK. V lost 8 bases, J lost 2 bases, and 10 bases lay in between. The CDR3 has 12 amino acids. The CDR3 coding sequence is TGTGCCAGCGGGCAGATAGCCTACGAGCAGTACTTC. Its translation: CASGQIAYEQYF.

The chain recombines TRBV6-6 with TRBJ2-7, with unresolved D. Germline V CDR1 and CDR2: MNHNY, SVGAGI (reference sequence). This CDR3 spans 14 amino acids. Trimming left V 6 bases short and J 6 bases short, with 18 bases between. The CDR3, as DNA: TGTGCCAGCAGGACCGGAATGGCGGTTTCCGAGCAGTACTTC. The encoded protein is CASRTGMAVSEQYF.

The chain combines TRBV18 with TRBJ1-6; 8 nucleotides match TRBD1. The CDR3 totals 16 residues. Trimming cost V 2 bases and J 10 bases; bases outside gene matches: 10. From germline, CDR1 is KGHSH and CDR2 LQKENI. For the CDR3, the DNA is TGTGCCAGCTCACCAGTCATCGGACAGGGCACGTCACCCCTCCACTTT. Its translation is CASSPVIGQGTSPLHF.

This rearrangement joins TRBV6-5 to TRBJ2-1, with TRBD2 identical over 9 bases. The CDR3 totals 12 residues. V lost 7 bases and J lost 15; bases outside the gene matches: 10. CDR1 and CDR2 (germline): MNHEY, SVGAGI. CDR3 nucleotide sequence: TGTGCCAGCATCACTAGCGGGCCCACTTGGTTCTTC. Translated: CASITSGPTWFF.

CDR3 DNA: TGTGCCAGTAGTATACGGTCGACCGGGGGAGTTCAGCCCCAGCATTTT. This sequence encodes CASSIRSTGGVQPQHF. The rearrangement links TRBV19 to TRBJ1-5; tentative D call: TRBD1 (5 bases). CDR1 is LNHDA, CDR2 SQIVND, per germline (reference sequence). This CDR3 is 16 amino acids long. Trimming removed 2 bases at V and 6 bases at J, with 17 bases between.

The rearrangement uses TRBV9 and TRBJ2-5; tentatively, D is TRBD2 (6 bases). The CDR3 extends over 15 amino acids. Between the trimmed V and J ends, which lost 3 bases and 2 bases, there was a span of 14 bases. The V gene's germline CDR1 is SGDLS and CDR2 YYNGEE. The CDR3 nucleotides are TGTGCCAGCAGCGGACCCCCCCGGGGGCAAGAGACCCAGTACTTC. This sequence encodes CASSGPPRGQETQYF. Using reference TRBV9 and TRBJ2-5 for the parts outside the CDR3, the full variable domain is DSGVTQTPKHLITATGQRVTLRCSPRSGDLSVYWYQQSLDQGLQFLIQYYNGEERAKGNILERFSAQQFPDLHSELNLSSLELGDSALYFCASSGPPRGQETQYFGPGTRLLVL.

Concerning this clone: An end of the junction differs from the germline gene, which may be a read error. As DNA, the CDR3 is TGTGCCAGCAGCCTTGGAAACCCGGACAGATCTTCTGAGCGGATCTTT. This codes for CASSLGNPDRSSERIF. This sequence joins TRBV11-3 and TRBJ1-1; TRBD1 is a possible D gene (6 bases). The CDR3 is made up of 16 amino acids. Per germline, CDR1 SGHNT and CDR2 YENEEA.

The V gene is TRBV11-3, the J gene TRBJ2-3; 9 positions agree with TRBD2. This CDR3 region has 16 residues. V gave up 4 bases and J gave up 4 bases; unmatched junction bases: 9. Germline V CDR1 and CDR2: SGHNT, YENEEA. Here the CDR3 reads CASSSIAGVGSDTQYF. The CDR3 DNA is TGTGCCAGCAGCTCGATAGCGGGAGTGGGATCAGATACGCAGTATTTT.

This clone has only one observation. The DNA for the CDR3 is TGTGCCAGCAGCTTGGGACGGACAGAGCTCTATGGCTACACCTTC. Translated, it gives CASSLGRTELYGYTF. V usage is TRBV11-2 and J usage is TRBJ1-2; possibly TRBD1 for D (6 bases). Deletions cut 3 bases from V and 4 bases from J, with 15 bases between. The CDR3 is made up of 15 amino acids. Germline values: CDR1 SGHAT, CDR2 FQNNGV.

The chain couples TRBV10-2 to TRBJ1-2, with D perhaps matching TRBD1 (5 bases). Germline loops: CDR1 WSHSY, CDR2 SAAADI. The CDR3 has 15 residues. Between the trimmed V and J ends, which lost 3 bases and 6 bases, there was a span of 17 bases. CDR3 coding DNA: TGCGCCAGCAGTGATTCCCAGGGTCGAGGCAATGGCTACACCTTC. It codes for CASSDSQGRGNGYTF.

The gene calls are TRBV2 and TRBJ1-1; 7 bases align to TRBD1. The CDR3 runs to 14 residues. Germline trimming cut 5 bases from V and 5 bases from J; bases unmatched to any gene: 8. Germline-derived CDR1 and CDR2 are SNHLY and FYNNEI. Here the CDR3 reads CASSRSGGWTEAFF. CDR3 coding DNA: TGTGCCAGCAGTCGTTCAGGGGGTTGGACTGAAGCTTTCTTT. The full variable domain, its missing parts supplied by reference TRBV2 and TRBJ1-1, is EPEVTQTPSHQVTQMGQEVILRCVPISNHLYFYWYRQILGQKVEFLVSFYNNEISEKSEIFDDQFSVERPDGSNFTLKIRSTKLEDSAMYFCASSRSGGWTEAFFGQGTRLTVV.

This rearrangement joins TRBV9 to TRBJ1-2; a weak D match, TRBD1 (6 bases). The CDR3 has 15 residues. V was shortened by 0 bases and J by 3 bases, with 12 bases between the two germline ends. Germline V gene data show CDR1 as SGDLS and CDR2 as YYNGEE. CDR3 coding DNA: TGTGCCAGCAGCGTAGATGGCGGGGGCTACTATGGCTACACCTTC. Residues: CASSVDGGGYYGYTF. The full variable domain, rest sourced from reference TRBV9 and TRBJ1-2, is DSGVTQTPKHLITATGQRVTLRCSPRSGDLSVYWYQQSLDQGLQFLIQYYNGEERAKGNILERFSAQQFPDLHSELNLSSLELGDSALYFCASSVDGGGYYGYTFGSGTRLTVV.

This sequence joins TRBV7-2 and TRBJ1-5; unclear D gene. V lost 0 bases and J 2 bases, leaving 8 bases between the germline ends. Germline assignment: CDR1 SGHTA and CDR2 FQGNSA. The CDR3 sequence is 15 residues long. CDR3 nucleotides: TGTGCCAGCAGCTTAGCGTCGGTTGGCAATCAGCCCCAGCATTTT. Protein product: CASSLASVGNQPQHF.

The V gene is TRBV5-4, the J gene TRBJ1-1, with unresolved D. Looked up from germline, CDR1 is SGHNT and CDR2 is YYREEE (reference sequence). This CDR3 comprises 13 residues. The V gene lost 0 bases and the J gene lost 1 base, with 4 bases spanning the gap. The CDR3, as DNA: TGTGCCAGCAGCTTGGAGCAGAACACTGAAGCTTTCTTT. Its translation: CASSLEQNTEAFF.

The V and J genes are TRBV5-4 and TRBJ1-6; D unclear. In germline, CDR1 is SGHNT, CDR2 YYREEE (reference sequence). The CDR3 loop spans 14 amino acids. The V and J ends lost 0 bases and 9 bases respectively, with 10 bases between them. CDR3 region: CASSLEGVGSPLHF. CDR3 bases: TGTGCCAGCAGCTTGGAGGGAGTCGGTTCACCCCTCCACTTT.